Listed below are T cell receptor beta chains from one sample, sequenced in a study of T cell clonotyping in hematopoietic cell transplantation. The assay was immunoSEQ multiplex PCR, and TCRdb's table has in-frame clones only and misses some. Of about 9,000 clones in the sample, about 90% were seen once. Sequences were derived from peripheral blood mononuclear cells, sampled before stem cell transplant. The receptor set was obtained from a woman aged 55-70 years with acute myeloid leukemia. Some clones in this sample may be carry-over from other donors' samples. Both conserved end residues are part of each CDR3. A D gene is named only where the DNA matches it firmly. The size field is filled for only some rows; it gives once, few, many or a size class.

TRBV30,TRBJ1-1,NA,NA,CAWTKTWQVNTEAFF,TGTGCCTGGACCAAAACCTGGCAGGTGAACACTGAAGCTTTCTTT
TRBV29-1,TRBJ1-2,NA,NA,CSVRQDGYTF,TGCAGCGTTCGACAGGATGGCTACACCTTC
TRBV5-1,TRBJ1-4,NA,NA,CASRPTFATNEKLFF,TGCGCCAGCAGACCTACATTTGCAACTAATGAAAAACTGTTTTTT
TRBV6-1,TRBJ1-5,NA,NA,CASRMDLGGNQPQHF,TGTGCCAGCAGAATGGACCTAGGGGGCAATCAGCCCCAGCATTTT
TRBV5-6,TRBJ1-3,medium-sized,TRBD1,CASSFFDRADGNTIYF,TGTGCCAGCAGCTTCTTCGACAGGGCTGACGGAAACACCATATATTTT
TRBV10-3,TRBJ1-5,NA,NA,CAISETTQGTQPQHF,TGTGCCATCAGTGAGACCACGCAGGGAACACAACCCCAGCATTTT
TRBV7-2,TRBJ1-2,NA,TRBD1,CASSLSGTGIYGYTF,TGTGCCAGCAGCTTATCCGGGACAGGCATCTATGGCTACACCTTC
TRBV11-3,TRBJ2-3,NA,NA,CASSSRGNSDTQYF,TGTGCCAGCAGCTCCCGGGGGAATTCAGATACGCAGTATTTT
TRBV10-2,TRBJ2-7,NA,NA,CASSEGALLTGTYEQYF,TGCGCCAGCAGTGAGGGGGCACTCTTGACTGGGACCTACGAGCAGTACTTC
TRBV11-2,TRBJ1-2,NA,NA,CASSPIRDGNYGYTF,TGTGCCAGCAGCCCCATCCGGGACGGGAACTATGGCTACACCTTC
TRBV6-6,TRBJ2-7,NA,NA,CASSSAKQYF,TGTGCCAGCAGTTCCGCAAAGCAGTACTTC
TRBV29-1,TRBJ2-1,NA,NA,CSVGQPNEQFF,TGCAGCGTTGGACAGCCGAATGAGCAGTTCTTC
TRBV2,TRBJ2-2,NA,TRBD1,CAIVLGQGGTGELFF,TGTGCCATCGTATTGGGACAGGGCGGAACCGGGGAGCTGTTTTTT
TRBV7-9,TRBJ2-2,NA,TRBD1,CASRRDRGDTGELFF,TGTGCCAGCAGACGGGACAGGGGGGACACCGGGGAGCTGTTTTTT
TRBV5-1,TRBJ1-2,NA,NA,CASSGDTYGYTF,TGCGCCAGCAGCGGGGACACATATGGCTACACCTTC
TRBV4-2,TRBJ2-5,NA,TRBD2,CASSQGLAGAKGQETQYF,TGTGCCAGCAGCCAAGGACTAGCGGGAGCGAAGGGACAAGAGACCCAGTACTTC
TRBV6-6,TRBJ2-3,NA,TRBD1,CASSYSPGTEIDTQYF,TGTGCCAGCAGTTACTCCCCCGGGACAGAGATAGATACGCAGTATTTT
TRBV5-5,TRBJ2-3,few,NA,CASSLRDTSTDTQYF,TGTGCCAGCAGCTTGAGGGACACGAGCACAGATACGCAGTATTTT
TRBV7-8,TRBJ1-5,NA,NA,CASSFPGDYQPQHF,TGTGCCAGCAGCTTTCCGGGGGACTATCAGCCCCAGCATTTT
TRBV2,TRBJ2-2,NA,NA,CASSDFTGTPTGELFF,TGTGCCAGCAGTGATTTCACAGGGACTCCCACCGGGGAGCTGTTTTTT
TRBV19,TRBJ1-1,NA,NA,CASSISVTEAFF,TGTGCCAGTAGTATCTCGGTCACTGAAGCTTTCTTT
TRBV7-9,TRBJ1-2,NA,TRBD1,CASSLVLGGDRSLPKGYTF,TGTGCCAGCAGCTTAGTTCTCGGGGGGGACAGGAGCCTACCAAAGGGCTACACCTTC
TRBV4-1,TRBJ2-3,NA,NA,CASSQDPGTSTDTQYF,TGCGCCAGCAGCCAAGATCCCGGAACTAGCACAGATACGCAGTATTTT
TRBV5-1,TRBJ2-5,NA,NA,CASSQQGVQETQYF,TGCGCCAGCAGCCAACAGGGAGTCCAAGAGACCCAGTACTTC
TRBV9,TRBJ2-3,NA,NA,CASSADWTDTQYF,TGTGCCAGCAGCGCGGACTGGACAGATACGCAGTATTTT
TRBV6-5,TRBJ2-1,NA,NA,CASSYSRGQFF,TGTGCCAGCAGTTACTCGAGAGGCCAGTTCTTC
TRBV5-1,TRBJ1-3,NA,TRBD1,CASSLATGGSGNTIYF,TGCGCCAGCAGCTTGGCAACAGGGGGCTCTGGAAACACCATATATTTT
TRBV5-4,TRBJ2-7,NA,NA,CASSFPARGEQYF,TGTGCCAGCAGCTTCCCTGCCCGGGGCGAGCAGTACTTC
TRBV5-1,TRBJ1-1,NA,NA,CASSWGQGSTEAFF,TGCGCCAGCAGCTGGGGGCAGGGGAGCACTGAAGCTTTCTTT
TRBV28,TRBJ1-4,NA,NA,CASSRSPGGGTGEKLFF,TGTGCCAGCAGTCGAAGCCCCGGCGGGGGAACGGGTGAAAAACTGTTTTTT
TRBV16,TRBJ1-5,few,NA,CASIGGPSNQPQHF,TGTGCCAGCATCGGGGGTCCGAGCAATCAGCCCCAGCATTTT
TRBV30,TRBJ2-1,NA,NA,CAWTKRLRDEQFF,TGTGCCTGGACAAAAAGGCTTCGCGATGAGCAGTTCTTC
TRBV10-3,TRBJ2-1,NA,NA,CAISEIVGLPGGSYNEQFF,TGTGCCATCAGTGAGATAGTTGGTCTACCTGGTGGCTCCTACAATGAGCAGTTCTTC
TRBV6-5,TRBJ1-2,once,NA,CASSYGAPGYGYTF,TGTGCCAGCAGTTACGGGGCGCCGGGCTATGGCTACACCTTC
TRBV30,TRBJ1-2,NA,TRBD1,CAWKGDREGWVYGYTF,TGTGCCTGGAAAGGGGACAGGGAGGGTTGGGTCTATGGCTACACCTTC
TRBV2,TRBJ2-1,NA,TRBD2,CASKETSGTYNEQFF,TGTGCCAGCAAAGAAACTAGCGGGACATACAATGAGCAGTTCTTC
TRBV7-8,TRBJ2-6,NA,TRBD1,CASSFPLEGDRVFSGANVLTF,TGTGCCAGCAGCTTCCCCCTCGAGGGGGACAGGGTATTTTCTGGGGCCAACGTCCTGACTTTC
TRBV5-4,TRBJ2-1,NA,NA,CASSLQGMEFNEQFF,TGTGCCAGCAGCTTACAGGGAATGGAGTTCAATGAGCAGTTCTTC
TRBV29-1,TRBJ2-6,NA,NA,CSVGGSEGSGANVLTF,TGCAGCGTTGGGGGGTCGGAAGGCTCTGGGGCCAACGTCCTGACTTTC
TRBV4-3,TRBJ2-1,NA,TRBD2,CASSQVGSAGGWNEQFF,TGCGCCAGCAGCCAAGTAGGTTCCGCGGGAGGTTGGAATGAGCAGTTCTTC
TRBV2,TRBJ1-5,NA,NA,CASSERRPLPYSNQPQHF,TGTGCCAGCAGTGAACGCCGACCGTTGCCTTATAGCAATCAGCCCCAGCATTTT
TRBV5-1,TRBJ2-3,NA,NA,CASSLEGVSTDTQYF,TGCGCCAGCAGCTTGGAGGGAGTGAGCACAGATACGCAGTATTTT
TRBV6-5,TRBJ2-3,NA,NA,CASSYSGVVTDTQYF,TGTGCCAGCAGTTACTCGGGGGTTGTAACAGATACGCAGTATTTT
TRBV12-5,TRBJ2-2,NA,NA,CASGLYRNTGELFF,TGTGCTAGTGGTTTGTACAGGAACACCGGGGAGCTGTTTTTT
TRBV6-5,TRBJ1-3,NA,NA,CASSTLNSAGNTIYF,TGTGCCAGCAGTACGCTCAACAGTGCGGGAAACACCATATATTTT
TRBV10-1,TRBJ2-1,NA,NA,CASSKWDLNYNEQFF,TGCGCCAGCAGCAAATGGGACCTTAATTACAATGAGCAGTTCTTC